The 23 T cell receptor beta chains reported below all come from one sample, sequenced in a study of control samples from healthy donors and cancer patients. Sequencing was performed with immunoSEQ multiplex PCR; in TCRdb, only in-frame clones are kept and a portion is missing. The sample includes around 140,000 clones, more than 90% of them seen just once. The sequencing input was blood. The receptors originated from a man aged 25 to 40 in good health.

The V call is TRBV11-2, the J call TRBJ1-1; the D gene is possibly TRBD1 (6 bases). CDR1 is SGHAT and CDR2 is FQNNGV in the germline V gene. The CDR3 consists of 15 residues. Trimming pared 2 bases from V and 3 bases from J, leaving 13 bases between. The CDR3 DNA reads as TGTGCCAGCAGCTTAACACAGGGTAGGGACACTGAAGCTTTCTTT. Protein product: CASSLTQGRDTEAFF.

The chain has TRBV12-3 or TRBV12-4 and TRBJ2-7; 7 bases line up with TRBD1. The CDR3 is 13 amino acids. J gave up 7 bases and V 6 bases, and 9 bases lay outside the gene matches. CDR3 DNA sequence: TGTGCCAGCAGATGGGACAGCTCGTTAGAGCAGTACTTC. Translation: CASRWDSSLEQYF.

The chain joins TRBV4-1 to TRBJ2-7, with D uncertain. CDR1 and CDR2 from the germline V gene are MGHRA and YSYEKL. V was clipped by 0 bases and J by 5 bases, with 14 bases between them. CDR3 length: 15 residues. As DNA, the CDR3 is TGCGCCAGCAGCCAAGATCAACAGTTACTCGACGAGCAGTACTTC. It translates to CASSQDQQLLDEQYF.

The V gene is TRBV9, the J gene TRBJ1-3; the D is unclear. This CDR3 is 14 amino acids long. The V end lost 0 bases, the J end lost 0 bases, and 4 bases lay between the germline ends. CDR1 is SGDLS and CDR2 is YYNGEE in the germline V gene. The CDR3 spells CASSVGASGNTIYF. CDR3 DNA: TGTGCCAGCAGCGTAGGGGCCTCTGGAAACACCATATATTTT.

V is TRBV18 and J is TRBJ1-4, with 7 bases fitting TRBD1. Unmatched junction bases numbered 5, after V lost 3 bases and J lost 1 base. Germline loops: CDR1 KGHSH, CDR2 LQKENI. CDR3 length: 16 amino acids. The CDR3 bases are TGTGCCAGCTCACCCTTCGACAGGGTAACTAATGAAAAACTGTTTTTT. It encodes CASSPFDRVTNEKLFF. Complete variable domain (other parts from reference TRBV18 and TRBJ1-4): NAGVMQNPRHLVRRRGQEARLRCSPMKGHSHVYWYRQLPEEGLKFMVYLQKENIIDESGMPKERFSAEFPKEGPSILRIQQVVRGDSAAYFCASSPFDRVTNEKLFFGSGTQLSVL.

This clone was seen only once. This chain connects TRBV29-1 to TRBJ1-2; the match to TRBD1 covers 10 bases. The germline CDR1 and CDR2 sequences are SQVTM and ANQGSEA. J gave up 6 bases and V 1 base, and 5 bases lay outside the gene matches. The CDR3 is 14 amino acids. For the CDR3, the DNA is TGCAGCGTTGAAGCGCGACAGGGGGCGAATGGCTACACCTTC. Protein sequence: CSVEARQGANGYTF.

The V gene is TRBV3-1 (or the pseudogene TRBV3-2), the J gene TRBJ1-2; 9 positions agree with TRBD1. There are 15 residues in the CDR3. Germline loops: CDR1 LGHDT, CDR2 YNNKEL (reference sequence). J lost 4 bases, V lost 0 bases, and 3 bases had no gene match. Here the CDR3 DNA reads TGTGCCAGCAGCCAAGATCTGGACAGGGGCTATGGCTACACCTTC. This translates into CASSQDLDRGYGYTF.

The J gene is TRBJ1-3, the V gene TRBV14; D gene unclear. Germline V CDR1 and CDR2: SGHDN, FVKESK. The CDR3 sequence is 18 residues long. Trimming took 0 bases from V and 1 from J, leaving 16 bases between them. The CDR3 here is CASSQDQNRRLSGNTIYF. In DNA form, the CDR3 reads TGTGCCAGCAGCCAAGATCAGAACCGGAGATTATCTGGAAACACCATATATTTT.

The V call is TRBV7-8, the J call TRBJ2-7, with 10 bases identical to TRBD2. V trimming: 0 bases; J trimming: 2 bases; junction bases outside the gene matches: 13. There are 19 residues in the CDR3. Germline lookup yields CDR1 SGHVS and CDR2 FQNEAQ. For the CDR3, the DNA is TGTGCCAGCAGCTTAGCGAAAGGTTACCTGCTAGCGGGGGCCTACGAGCAGTACTTC. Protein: CASSLAKGYLLAGAYEQYF. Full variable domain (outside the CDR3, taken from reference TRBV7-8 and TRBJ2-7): GAGVSQSPRYKVAKRGQDVALRCDPISGHVSLFWYQQALGQGPEFLTYFQNEAQLDKSGLPSDRFFAERPEGSVSTLKIQRTQQEDSAVYLCASSLAKGYLLAGAYEQYFGPGTRLTVT.

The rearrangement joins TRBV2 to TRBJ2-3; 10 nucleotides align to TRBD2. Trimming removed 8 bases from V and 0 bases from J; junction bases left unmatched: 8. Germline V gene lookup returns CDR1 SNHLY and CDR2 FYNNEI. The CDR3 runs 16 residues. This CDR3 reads CASLLAGVWSTDTQYF. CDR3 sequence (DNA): TGTGCCAGCCTTCTAGCGGGGGTATGGAGCACAGATACGCAGTATTTT. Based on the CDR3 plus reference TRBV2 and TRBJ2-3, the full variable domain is EPEVTQTPSHQVTQMGQEVILRCVPISNHLYFYWYRQILGQKVEFLVSFYNNEISEKSEIFDDQFSVERPDGSNFTLKIRSTKLEDSAMYFCASLLAGVWSTDTQYFGPGTRLTVL.

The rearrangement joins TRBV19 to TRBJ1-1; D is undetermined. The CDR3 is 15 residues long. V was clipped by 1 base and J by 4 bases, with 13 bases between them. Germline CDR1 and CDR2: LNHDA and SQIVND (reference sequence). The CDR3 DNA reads TGTGCCAGTAGTATAGTGGGTACCTGGGGCACTGAAGCTTTCTTT. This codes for CASSIVGTWGTEAFF.

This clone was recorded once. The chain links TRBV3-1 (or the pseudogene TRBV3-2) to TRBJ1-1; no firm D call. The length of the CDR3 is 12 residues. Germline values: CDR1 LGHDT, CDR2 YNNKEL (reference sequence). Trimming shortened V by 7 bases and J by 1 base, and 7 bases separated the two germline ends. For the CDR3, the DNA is TGTGCCAGCAAACTTGGGAACACTGAAGCTTTCTTT. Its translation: CASKLGNTEAFF.

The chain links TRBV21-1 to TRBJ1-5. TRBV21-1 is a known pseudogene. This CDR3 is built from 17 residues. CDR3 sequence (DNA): TGTGCCAGCAGCAAACGCGCCCGGCTTTATAGCAATCAGCCCCAGCATTTT. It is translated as CASSKRARLYSNQPQHF.

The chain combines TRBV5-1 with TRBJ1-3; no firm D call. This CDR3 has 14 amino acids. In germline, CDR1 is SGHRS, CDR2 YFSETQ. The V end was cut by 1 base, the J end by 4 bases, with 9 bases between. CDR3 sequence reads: CASSLSGEGNTIYF. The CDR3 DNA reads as TGCGCCAGCAGCTTGTCCGGGGAGGGAAACACCATATATTTT.

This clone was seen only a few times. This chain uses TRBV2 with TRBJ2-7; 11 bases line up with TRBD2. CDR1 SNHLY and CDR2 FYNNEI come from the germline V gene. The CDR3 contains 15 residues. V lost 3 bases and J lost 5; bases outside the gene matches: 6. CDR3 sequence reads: CASSDEWGLADEQYF. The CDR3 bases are TGTGCCAGCAGTGATGAATGGGGACTAGCGGACGAGCAGTACTTC. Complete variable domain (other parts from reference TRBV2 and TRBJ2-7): EPEVTQTPSHQVTQMGQEVILRCVPISNHLYFYWYRQILGQKVEFLVSFYNNEISEKSEIFDDQFSVERPDGSNFTLKIRSTKLEDSAMYFCASSDEWGLADEQYFGPGTRLTVT.

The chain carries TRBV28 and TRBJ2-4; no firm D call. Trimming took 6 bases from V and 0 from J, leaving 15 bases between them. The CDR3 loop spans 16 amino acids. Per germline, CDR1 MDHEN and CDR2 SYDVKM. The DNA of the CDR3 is TGTGCCAGCAGGGCCGCCGCGGCGCTAGCCAAAAACATTCAGTACTTC. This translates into CASRAAAALAKNIQYF.

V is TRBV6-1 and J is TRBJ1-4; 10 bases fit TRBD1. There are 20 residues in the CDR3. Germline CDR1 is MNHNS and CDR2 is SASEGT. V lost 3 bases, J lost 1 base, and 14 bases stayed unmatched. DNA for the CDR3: TGTGCCAGCAGTGAGACAGACAGGGGGCGTAGATTGGGAACTAATGAAAAACTGTTTTTT. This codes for CASSETDRGRRLGTNEKLFF.

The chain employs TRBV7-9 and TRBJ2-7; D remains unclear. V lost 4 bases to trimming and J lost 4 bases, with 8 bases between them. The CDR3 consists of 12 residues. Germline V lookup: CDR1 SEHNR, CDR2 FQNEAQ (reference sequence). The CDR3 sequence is CASSSYTYEQYF. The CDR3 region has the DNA TGTGCCAGCAGCTCCTACACGTACGAGCAGTACTTC.

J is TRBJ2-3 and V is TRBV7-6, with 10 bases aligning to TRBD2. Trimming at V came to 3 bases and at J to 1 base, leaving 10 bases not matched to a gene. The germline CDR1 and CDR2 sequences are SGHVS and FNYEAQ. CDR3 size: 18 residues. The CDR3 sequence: CASSFGLAGARRTDTQYF. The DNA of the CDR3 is TGTGCCAGCAGCTTTGGTCTAGCGGGGGCTCGTCGCACAGATACGCAGTATTTT.

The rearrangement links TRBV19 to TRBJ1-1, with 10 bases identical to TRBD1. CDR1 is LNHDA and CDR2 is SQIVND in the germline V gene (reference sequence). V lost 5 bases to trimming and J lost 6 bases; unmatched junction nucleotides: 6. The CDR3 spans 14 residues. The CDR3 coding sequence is TGTGCCAGTAGTGTGGGACAGGGGATTGCTGAAGCTTTCTTT. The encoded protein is CASSVGQGIAEAFF.

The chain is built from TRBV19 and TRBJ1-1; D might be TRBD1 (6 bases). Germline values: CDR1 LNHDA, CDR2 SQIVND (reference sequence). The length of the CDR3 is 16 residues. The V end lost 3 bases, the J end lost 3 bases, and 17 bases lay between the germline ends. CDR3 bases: TGTGCCAGTAGTATTATTTTGGGGGGCCGGGACACTGAAGCTTTCTTT. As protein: CASSIILGGRDTEAFF.

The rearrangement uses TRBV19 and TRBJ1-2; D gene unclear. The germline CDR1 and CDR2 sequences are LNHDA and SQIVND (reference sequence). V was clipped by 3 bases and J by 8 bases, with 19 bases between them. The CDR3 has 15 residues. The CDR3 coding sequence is TGTGCCAGTAGTATTGGACTGGGAAGGCGGGAGGGCTACACCTTC. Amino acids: CASSIGLGRREGYTF.

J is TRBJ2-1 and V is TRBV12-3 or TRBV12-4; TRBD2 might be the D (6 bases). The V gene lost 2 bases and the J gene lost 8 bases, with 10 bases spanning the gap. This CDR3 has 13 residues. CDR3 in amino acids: CASSLSPSDEQFF. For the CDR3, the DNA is TGTGCCAGCAGTTTATCTCCTAGCGATGAGCAGTTCTTC.